Below, 5 T cell receptor beta chains from the same sample are listed, as sequenced in a study of T cell responses to AZD1222 COVID-19 vaccine. Using immunoSEQ multiplex PCR, the repertoire was profiled, and TCRdb retains in-frame clones only, with some absent. The top ten hold around 1.5% of the sample, which has approximately 150,000 clones, 89% seen once. Sequenced material: peripheral blood, taken 28 days after the second AZD1222 dose. The source is an adult who received the AZD1222 COVID-19 vaccine.

The chain has TRBV18 and TRBJ2-5; no clear D gene. This CDR3 region has 12 residues. Germline values: CDR1 KGHSH, CDR2 LQKENI. The V end was cut by 1 base, the J end by 4 bases, with 4 bases between. For the CDR3, the DNA is TGTGCCAGCTCACCACAGTCAGAGACCCAGTACTTC. Translating it yields CASSPQSETQYF.

The genes are TRBV28 and TRBJ2-2; D perhaps matches TRBD2 (6 bases). Germline CDR1 is MDHEN and CDR2 is SYDVKM. The CDR3 has 15 residues. Trimming removed 5 bases from V and 3 bases from J, with 13 bases in between. The CDR3 spells CASSPRRGYTGELFF. CDR3 DNA sequence: TGTGCCAGCAGTCCCCGGCGGGGATACACCGGGGAGCTGTTTTTT.

This chain uses TRBV7-3 with TRBJ2-2; no firm D call. CDR1 and CDR2 from the germline V gene are SGHTA and FQGTGA. There are 12 residues in the CDR3. Trimming left V 5 bases short and J 6 bases short, with 7 bases between. DNA of the CDR3: TGTGCCAGCAGCATATTAGCCGGGGAGCTGTTTTTT. Amino acids: CASSILAGELFF.

In this sample, this clone turned up once. V usage is TRBV7-3 and J usage is TRBJ2-3, with D unresolved. Germline V gene lookup returns CDR1 SGHTA and CDR2 FQGTGA. The CDR3 contains 14 residues. The V end lost 4 bases, the J end lost 4 bases, and 12 bases lay between the germline ends. CDR3 nucleotides: TGTGCCAGCAGCTCCATGCCTGGGGCAGATACGCAGTATTTT. Its translation is CASSSMPGADTQYF.

The chain recombines TRBV6-2 or TRBV6-3 with TRBJ2-3; 9 bases line up with TRBD2. This CDR3 is built from 15 residues. V shed 2 bases, J shed 2 bases, and the junction held 2 bases outside the gene matches. CDR1 is MNHEY and CDR2 is SVGEGT in the germline V gene. The CDR3 DNA sequence: TGTGCCAGCAGTTACGGCGGGAGGGCCACAGATACGCAGTATTTT. Its protein product is CASSYGGRATDTQYF.